The source of this T cell receptor (beta chain) is a study of vaccination effects on CD4 cells after COVID-19 (dated by TCRdb to between 2021 and 2024). About the full investigation: Two doses of either the BNT162b2 or the mRNA-1273 mRNA SARS-CoV-2 vaccine were administered to participants. SARS-CoV-2 spike-specific CD4+ TCR repertoires were compared before and after mRNA vaccination in COVID-19 convalescent patients and in infection-naive vaccine recipients. A total of nine to ten COVID-19 convalescent patients and a few SARS-CoV-2-naive healthy vaccine recipients were included in the full study. Cultures from other donors in the study were sequenced with the Oncomine TCR Beta short-read assay on an Illumina iSeq 100.

Study-wide findings and limitations: The study was limited by a small number of convalescent patients, and early post-infection timepoints were lacking. Among healthy vaccine recipients, nearly all vaccine-induced clones were SARS-CoV-2 mono-reactive, and just 1 of 255 was cross-reactive with common cold coronaviruses. Clones induced by infection and clones induced by vaccination both contracted markedly at late timepoints after vaccination, which fits with T cell responses waning over time.

The CDR3 sequence holds 11 residues, the cysteine and phenylalanine included. The sequence is cut down to CDR3 DNA, 33 bases in frame from base 1. Via the germline V gene, CDR1 is SGHTA and CDR2 FQGNSA. V sheds 3 bases and J sheds 7 bases, leaving 5 bases between their ends. The ViraFEST assay stimulated PBMC with viral peptide pools and then used TCR sequencing to identify antigen-specific CD4+ T cell clonotypes by expansion. After approximately 11 days of culture, CD4+ T cells were isolated with the EasySep CD4+ T cell isolation kit. None of the healthy vaccine recipients had a prior SARS-CoV-2 infection, which was confirmed by nucleocapsid antibody tests that came back negative both before and after vaccination. Each well held two million PBMC cultured in IMDM containing approximately 5% human AB serum, 8.5 to 10 IU/ml IL-2 and gentamicin, along with around 11 ug/ml peptides. Half of the culture medium was replaced with fresh IL-2-containing medium on days 3 and 7. Each peptide stimulation condition was cultured in triplicate wells unless otherwise noted. Using Ficoll-Paque Plus gradient centrifugation, PBMC were separated from whole blood and then either used fresh or cryopreserved at -140C. The overlapping peptide pools covered the spike proteins of SARS-CoV-2 as well as those of the common cold coronaviruses HCoV-NL63, HCoV-OC43 and HCoV-229E. Genomic DNA was extracted from cultured CD4+ T cells with the QIAamp micro DNA kit.

To prepare the library, the immunoSEQ multiplex PCR assay was applied. DNA from the cultured and isolated CD4+ T cells underwent TCR beta CDR3 sequencing. Per the original workflow: Non-productive TCR sequences were removed, reads were trimmed to the CDR3 region, and CDR3s of at least 7 amino acids were retained. Antigen-specific clonotypes were identified using the MANAFEST web app by comparison of expansion in peptide wells against reference cultures. To be called positive, a clone needed expansion at FDR<0.05 compared with the reference and with all other wells, an odds ratio greater than 5, and a frequency greater than 0.1% in two replicate wells. A clonotype was defined as cross-reactive if the clonotype was significantly expanded both in SARS-CoV-2 spike wells and in at least one common cold coronavirus spike condition. CDR3 similarity was assessed by Levenshtein distance using the stringdist R package, and unrooted trees were constructed with ape in R 3.6.1. Sourced from immuneACCESS, this table was stored by TCRdb with only in-frame sequences that have V and J called. A share of the clones is absent; for the studies checked, an unresolved V gene accounts for under half, and the remainder has no known explanation. V and J calls and clone size are those listed in that table; D and trimming were worked out from the DNA. The sample data list roughly 14,000 clones, and more than 65% of these were observed just once. The ten largest account for 25% of the sample.

Comment on this clone: Its specific antigen is unknown. Per-base quality was not reported, and no clone a single base away is much larger than it.

The sequencing used CD4+ T cells from PBMCs cultured with HCoV-229E spike peptides, collected before COVID-19 vaccination. This sample's cell subset or site label indicates: HCoV-229E spike overlapping peptide pool stimulation. This sequence originates from a human donor who received a COVID-19 vaccine. The chain is made from TRBV7-2 and TRBJ2-3, with an unclear D gene assignment. The CDR3 protein sequence reads: CASSFGYTQYF. The DNA is TGTGCCAGCAGCTTTGGATATACGCAGTATTTT.